The rows below give T cell receptor beta chains drawn from one sample of a study of blood T cells in healthy people across ages. Each CDR3 protein is one row after TCRdb ran MiXCR on the 5' RACE reads. The table records about 1,500,000 distinct CDR3 sequences, approximately 28% of them present only once. Sequencing used blood. The receptors were sampled from a woman aged 30 to 39 in good health. Both conserved end residues are part of each CDR3. D genes are given only for firm matches. Only some rows state a clone size, as once, few, many or a class for expanded clones.

v_gene	d_gene	j_gene	abundance	CDR3nt	CDR3aa
TRBV9	-	TRBJ2-7	-	TGTGCCGGCAGCGTAGAACCGGACCCCTCCTACGAGCAGTACTTC	CAGSVEPDPSYEQYF
TRBV29-1	TRBD1	TRBJ1-2	few	TGCAGCGTTGGGGACAGGGTGCTCTATGGCTACACCTTC	CSVGDRVLYGYTF
TRBV7-9	TRBD2	TRBJ2-5	-	TGTGCCAGCAGCTTCTATGCGACTAGCGGTTACGGGCAGTACTTC	CASSFYATSGYGQYF
TRBV7-9	TRBD2	TRBJ2-4	-	TGTGCCAGCAGCCCCGGGACTAGCGGGAGGGCCGGGGACATTCAGTACTTC	CASSPGTSGRAGDIQYF
TRBV2	TRBD2	TRBJ2-7	few	TGTGCCAGCAGTTACCGACTAGCGGGGGACCACGAGCAGTACTTC	CASSYRLAGDHEQYF
TRBV11-2	TRBD1	TRBJ2-1	-	TGTGCCAGCAGCTTAACGGACAGGGGTCATGAGCAGTTCTTC	CASSLTDRGHEQFF
TRBV12-3/TRBV12-4	-	TRBJ2-7	-	TGTGCCAGCAGTTTTTTCCCAGGGAACTACGGGCAGTACTTC	CASSFFPGNYGQYF
TRBV5-1	-	TRBJ1-2	-	TGCGCCAGCAGCCCCAAAAGGGAAGGCTATGGCTACACCTTC	CASSPKREGYGYTF
TRBV24-1	-	TRBJ2-3	-	TGTGCCACCAGTGAGAGGGGAACGGGAGCTGGTACGCAGTATTTT	CATSERGTGAGTQYF
TRBV7-9	TRBD2	TRBJ2-7	many	TGTGCCAGCAGCTCCCGGTCAGGTAGCGGGACCTACGAGCAGTACTTC	CASSSRSGSGTYEQYF
TRBV6-2/TRBV6-3	TRBD1	TRBJ1-6	-	TGTGCCAGCACCTACGGACAGGGAGGCTCACCCCTCCACTTT	CASTYGQGGSPLHF
TRBV6-1	-	TRBJ2-3	few	TGTGCCAGCAGTGGACGGAGGGGCGGGGATACGCAGTATTTT	CASSGRRGGDTQYF
TRBV28	TRBD1	TRBJ2-7	few	TGTGCCAGCAGTTTACCGGGACAGGGCCCTTCGCGCGAGCAGTACTTC	CASSLPGQGPSREQYF
TRBV10-3	-	TRBJ1-1	-	TGTGCCATCAGTGAGTCGCAGGGGAACACTGAAGCTTTCTTT	CAISESQGNTEAFF
TRBV7-3	-	TRBJ1-1	-	TGTGCCAGCAGCACCTCTGGACACACTGAAGCTTTCTTT	CASSTSGHTEAFF
TRBV20-1	TRBD1	TRBJ2-2	-	TGCAGTGCTAGAGGTGGGACAGGCGTCACCGGGGAGCTGTTTTTT	CSARGGTGVTGELFF
TRBV9	-	TRBJ2-1	few	TGTGCCAGCAGCGCGGACATTGGATACAATGAGCAGTTCTTC	CASSADIGYNEQFF
TRBV12-3/TRBV12-4	-	TRBJ1-4	-	TGTGCCAGCAGCCTTCGGCTCCTCAAGGGAAATGAAAAACTGTTTTTT	CASSLRLLKGNEKLFF
TRBV4-1	-	TRBJ2-7	few	TGCGCCAGCAGCCAAGTGGCGGGGAGTTTCTACAATGAGCAGTACTTC	CASSQVAGSFYNEQYF
TRBV20-1	-	TRBJ2-6	many	TGCAGTGGCAGGACCGTCCGGGCTGGGGCCAACGTCCTGACTTTC	CSGRTVRAGANVLTF
TRBV23-1	-	TRBJ2-4	-	TGCGCCAGCACTCCACTGGTCCTAGGGAACATTCAGTACTTC	CASTPLVLGNIQYF
TRBV12-3/TRBV12-4	TRBD2	TRBJ2-1	many	TGTGCCAGCAGTGTACTAGCGGGGGGCCGCGATGAGCAGTTCTTC	CASSVLAGGRDEQFF
TRBV24-1	TRBD1	TRBJ2-5	many	TGTGCCACCAGTGATTTAGGGACAGGGTTTGGGAGAGAGACCCAGTACTTC	CATSDLGTGFGRETQYF
TRBV20-1	-	TRBJ2-3	many	TGCAGTGCTAGATATCGGAGCACAGATACGCAGTATTTT	CSARYRSTDTQYF
TRBV11-2	-	TRBJ2-1	-	TGTGCCAGCCGGCAGGTCGAAAGCTCCTACAATGAGCAGTTCTTC	CASRQVESSYNEQFF
TRBV7-2	TRBD2	TRBJ2-3	few	TGTGCCAGCACCTACTCGGTGGGGGGGTACACAGATACGCAGTATTTT	CASTYSVGGYTDTQYF
TRBV12-3/TRBV12-4	TRBD1	TRBJ1-5	-	TGTGCCAGCAGTTTCGGGACAGGGTTTCAGCCCCAGCATTTT	CASSFGTGFQPQHF
TRBV10-3	-	TRBJ2-3	few	TGTGCCATCAGTGACAGAAAGGCAAGCACCACAGATACGCAGTATTTT	CAISDRKASTTDTQYF
TRBV24-1	TRBD1	TRBJ1-1	-	TGTACCACCAGTGATCCGGCCCGTACAGGGGGAGCTTTCTTT	CTTSDPARTGGAFF
TRBV6-2/TRBV6-3	-	TRBJ1-5	-	TGTGCCAGCAGTTACTCGAGAGGGCTGGGCAATCAGCCCCAGCATTTT	CASSYSRGLGNQPQHF
TRBV20-1	-	TRBJ1-4	few	TGCAGTGCGGACGCAAGACGGGAGGGAAAAGCAACTAATGAAAAACTGTTTTTT	CSADARREGKATNEKLFF
TRBV4-1	TRBD1	TRBJ2-5	many	TGCGCCAGCAGGCTCGGGACAGATCCCCGGGAGACCCAGTACTTC	CASRLGTDPRETQYF
TRBV18	-	TRBJ1-2	few	TGTGCCAGCTCAGTGCAGGGGTCCCTCTATGGCTACACCTTC	CASSVQGSLYGYTF
TRBV24-1	-	TRBJ2-6	-	TGTGCCACCAGTGACCCCAACGGATCTGGGGCCAACGTCCTGACTTTC	CATSDPNGSGANVLTF
TRBV5-5	-	TRBJ2-5	few	TGTGCCAGCAGCCGCGTCCCTAGAATGGGGACCCAGTACTTC	CASSRVPRMGTQYF
TRBV9	TRBD2	TRBJ2-1	many	TGTGCCAGCAGCGGGACTAGCGGGGGGTATTACAATGAGCAGTTCTTC	CASSGTSGGYYNEQFF
TRBV2	-	TRBJ1-3	-	TGTGCCAGCAGTGAAGGGATGCAGGCTGGAAACACCATATATTTT	CASSEGMQAGNTIYF
TRBV4-2	-	TRBJ2-5	-	TGTGCCACCACGTCCACGAGACCAAAGACAGATACGCAGTACTTC	CATTSTRPKTDTQYF
TRBV20-1	TRBD1	TRBJ2-2	few	TGCAGTGCCCCGTCCGGGACAGGGGACACCGGGGAGCTGTTTTTT	CSAPSGTGDTGELFF
TRBV12-3/TRBV12-4	-	TRBJ1-5	-	TGTGCCAGCAGTTTAGCGCGGGGGGCCTCAAGTCAGCCCCAGCATTTT	CASSLARGASSQPQHF
TRBV5-1	TRBD1	TRBJ2-5	few	TGCGCCAGCACCCTGGGACAGGCGGGAGAGACCCAGTACTTC	CASTLGQAGETQYF
TRBV6-2/TRBV6-3	-	TRBJ2-6	few	TGTGCCAGCAGTTACGATCATCGTGGGGCCAACGTCCTGACTTTC	CASSYDHRGANVLTF
TRBV6-1	-	TRBJ2-5	few	TGTGCCAGCAGTGAAAGGCCCGGGGGGACCCAGTACTTC	CASSERPGGTQYF
TRBV15	-	TRBJ2-3	-	TGTGCCACCGTCGCGCGGATCACAGATACGCAGTATTTT	CATVARITDTQYF
TRBV28	-	TRBJ2-1	-	TGTGCCAGCAGTCTCCTCGCCACCTCAAAAGAGCAGTTCTTC	CASSLLATSKEQFF
TRBV4-1	-	TRBJ1-2	-	TGCGCCAGCAGCCTTACAGGGCTCGGTGGCTACACCTTC	CASSLTGLGGYTF